A single sample gave rise to the 3 T cell receptor beta chains below, sequenced in a study of T-cell reconstitution after alpha-beta-depleted transplantation in children. Study observations and caveats: As was reported, about two months after transplant, alpha-beta T cells came from several hundred expanded graft clones.

Their cognate antigens are unknown. Unique molecular identifiers tagged the TCRbeta library. MiXCR was run by TCRdb on the PCR reads, yielding one entry per CDR3 protein. The sample shows approximately 32,000 distinct CDR3 sequences, roughly 6.5% of them seen only once. Sequencing used peripheral blood, obtained 60 days after TCRalphabeta/CD19-depleted stem cell transplant. These receptors were obtained from a child less than two years old who had a stem cell transplant for acute myeloid leukemia, so the T cells may come from the graft donor.

Judged by abundance, this clonotype is medium-sized (0.01 to 0.1%). V is TRBV4-3 and J is TRBJ2-3, with TRBD1 matching over 8 bases. This CDR3 comprises 18 residues. Trimming cost V 1 base and J 0 bases; bases outside gene matches: 9. Germline-derived CDR1 and CDR2 are LGHNA and YSLEER. CDR3 DNA: TGCGCCAGCAGCCAAGGTGTGTGGACAGGGTATAGCACAGATACGCAGTATTTT. Protein sequence: CASSQGVWTGYSTDTQYF.

The table lists this clonotype with many counts. The V call is TRBV28, the J call TRBJ2-7, with TRBD1 matching 9 bases. CDR3 length equals 19 residues. The V segment lost 2 bases and the J segment 2 bases; nucleotides outside the gene matches: 16. Germline values: CDR1 MDHEN, CDR2 SYDVKM. CDR3 protein: CASSLDLRTGVRLTYEQYF. The CDR3 nucleotides are TGTGCCAGCAGTTTAGATCTTCGGACAGGGGTACGACTGACCTACGAGCAGTACTTC.

This clonotype was counted many times. The chain joins TRBV4-3 to TRBJ2-7; TRBD1 matches at 9 bases. V shed 0 bases, J shed 2 bases, and the junction held 2 bases outside the gene matches. Germline V lookup: CDR1 LGHNA, CDR2 YSLEER. The CDR3 runs to 15 residues. The CDR3 DNA reads TGCGCCAGCAGCCAAGAGCGACAGGGGGCCTACGAGCAGTACTTC. Translating it yields CASSQERQGAYEQYF.